These 2 T cell receptor beta chains were sequenced from one sample in a study of T-cell reconstitution after alpha-beta-depleted transplantation in children. Unique molecular identifiers were used in preparing the TCRbeta library. MiXCR, run by TCRdb on the PCR reads, gives a single entry per CDR3 protein. The sample consists of around 490,000 distinct CDR3 sequences, approximately 10% of them appearing once. This sample comprised PBMCs, mostly from graft donor cells, obtained 180 days after TCRalphabeta/CD19-depleted stem cell transplant. The receptors originated from a female patient between 2 and 15 years old who had a stem cell transplant for aplastic anemia, so the T cells may come from the graft donor.

V gene TRBV11-1 combines with J gene TRBJ2-5, with TRBD2 matching over 8 bases. V was pared by 0 bases and J by 1 base, with 1 base of the junction left unmatched. The CDR3 runs 15 residues. CDR1 SGHAT and CDR2 FQDESV come from the germline V gene (reference sequence). In DNA, the CDR3 is TGTGCCAGCAGCTTAGCAACTAGCGGCCAAGAGACCCAGTACTTC. This sequence encodes CASSLATSGQETQYF.

The chain uses TRBV21-1 and TRBJ2-3; the D segment call TRBD2 is taken from the table without a DNA check. TRBV21-1 is a recognized pseudogene. The CDR3 has 15 residues. CDR3 nucleotides: TGTGCCAGCAGCCTACCGACTAGCCACACAGATACGCAGTATTTT. Residues: CASSLPTSHTDTQYF.